Given below is one TCR beta chain in context. The antigen is not known. This specimen comes from a study of cytomegalovirus exposure and HLA in healthy donors. From germline, CDR1 is SEHNR and CDR2 FQNEAQ (reference sequence). V gave up 2 bases and J gave up 0 bases, with 14 bases separating them. This CDR3 has 16 residues. This PCR relied on a set of 60 Vbeta primers and 13 Jbeta primers. This table comes from immunoSEQ multiplex PCR, and its TCRdb copy is limited to in-frame clones, with some not included. Of about 180,000 clones listed, roughly 75% are singletons. Study-level points and caveats: Earlier analysis yielded a pattern in which most TCR beta V segments were productive about 90% or about 30% of the time. The sole available immune exposure information was CMV serostatus.

This sequence was found in a man aged 35-49 years in good health and CMV-seronegative. The sequencing sample was made of PBMCs. V and J are TRBV7-9 and TRBJ2-7; a weak D match, TRBD2 (5 bases). Here the CDR3 reads CASSLFRGSSSYEQYF. CDR3 sequence (DNA): TGTGCCAGCAGCTTATTTCGAGGGTCAAGCTCCTACGAGCAGTACTTC. Looking up the rest from reference TRBV7-9 and TRBJ2-7 gives the full variable domain: DTGVSQNPRHKITKRGQNVTFRCDPISEHNRLYWYRQTLGQGPEFLTYFQNEAQLEKSRLLSDRFSAERPKGSFSTLEIQRTEQGDSAMYLCASSLFRGSSSYEQYFGPGTRLTVT.